This T cell receptor (beta chain) was recorded in a study of long-term antiretroviral therapy in people with HIV. Across the whole study: A decade or so separates the oldest specimens from the later 2015 immediate-ART recommendation.

Germline V lookup: CDR1 SEHNR, CDR2 FQNEAQ (reference sequence). Between the trimmed V and J ends, which lost 1 base and 8 bases, there was a span of 5 bases. The CDR3 has 12 amino acids. The authors ran the immunoSEQ assay, v3.0, at survey level. The assay was immunoSEQ multiplex PCR, and TCRdb's table has in-frame clones only and misses some. Of 48,000 or so clones listed, 80% to 90% are singletons. The V and J genes are TRBV7-9 and TRBJ2-2; D remains unclear. The sequencing here drew on unsorted PBMCs, taken 0.8 years after starting antiretroviral therapy. The receptor comes from a young woman with HIV. The CDR3 DNA reads as TGTGCCAGCAGCTTAGTTCCGGGGGAGCTGTTTTTT. Residues: CASSLVPGELFF.